This entry describes one TCR beta chain. Antigen: not known. Template switching appended UMIs that held a 6-nucleotide sample barcode. TCRdb re-called the 5' RACE reads, yielding one record per CDR3 amino acid sequence without DNA. The repertoire table contains some 210,000 distinct CDR3 sequences. Germline CDR1 and CDR2: SGHKS and YYEKEE (reference sequence). This CDR3 has 16 residues. The sample belongs to a study of monozygotic twins with inflammatory bowel disease. Whole-study results and caveats: A reduction in TCRbeta diversity (inverse Simpson) was seen in IBD patients relative to healthy co-twins. Individual T cell subtypes were not distinguishable. Relative to healthy twins, IBD patients had fewer clonotypes in common with others, a gap that was especially apparent with disease activity.

Sequenced: blood. The clonotype comes from a human donor with ulcerative colitis or Crohn's disease, or a healthy co-twin of an affected twin (not recorded which). This chain joins TRBV5-5 and TRBJ1-1. Here the CDR3 reads CASSGIQGRINTEAFF.